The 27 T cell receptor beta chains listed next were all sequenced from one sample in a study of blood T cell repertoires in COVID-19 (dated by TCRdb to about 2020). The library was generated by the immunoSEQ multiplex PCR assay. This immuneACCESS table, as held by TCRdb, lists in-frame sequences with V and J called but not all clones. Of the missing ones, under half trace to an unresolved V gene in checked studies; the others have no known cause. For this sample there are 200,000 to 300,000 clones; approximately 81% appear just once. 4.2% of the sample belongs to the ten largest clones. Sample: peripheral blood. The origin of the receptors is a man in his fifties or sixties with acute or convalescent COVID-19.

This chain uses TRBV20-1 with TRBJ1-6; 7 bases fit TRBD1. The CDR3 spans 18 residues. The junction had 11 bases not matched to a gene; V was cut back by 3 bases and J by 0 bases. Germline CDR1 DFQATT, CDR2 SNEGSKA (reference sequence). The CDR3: CSASLIRGQSSYNSPLHF. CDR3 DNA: TGCAGTGCTAGTCTCATACGGGGACAGAGCTCCTATAATTCACCCCTCCACTTT.

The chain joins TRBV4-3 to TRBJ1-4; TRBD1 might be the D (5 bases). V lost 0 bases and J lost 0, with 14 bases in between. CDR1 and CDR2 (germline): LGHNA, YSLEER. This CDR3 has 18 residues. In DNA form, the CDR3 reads TGCGCCAGCAGCCAAGATGACACCAAGGGGACAACTAATGAAAAACTGTTTTTT. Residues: CASSQDDTKGTTNEKLFF.

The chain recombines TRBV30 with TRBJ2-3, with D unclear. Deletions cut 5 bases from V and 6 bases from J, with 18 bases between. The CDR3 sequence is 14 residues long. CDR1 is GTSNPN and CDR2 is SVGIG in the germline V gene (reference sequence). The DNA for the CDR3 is TGTGCCTGGGTGAAGCTCGAAGTCAGGGATACGCAGTATTTT. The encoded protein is CAWVKLEVRDTQYF.

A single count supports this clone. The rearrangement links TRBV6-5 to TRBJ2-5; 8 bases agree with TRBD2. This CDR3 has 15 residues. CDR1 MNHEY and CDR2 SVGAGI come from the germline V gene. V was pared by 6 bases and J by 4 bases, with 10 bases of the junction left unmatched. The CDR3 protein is CASSVLSGVRETQYF. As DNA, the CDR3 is TGTGCCAGCAGCGTCCTTAGCGGGGTTCGAGAGACCCAGTACTTC.

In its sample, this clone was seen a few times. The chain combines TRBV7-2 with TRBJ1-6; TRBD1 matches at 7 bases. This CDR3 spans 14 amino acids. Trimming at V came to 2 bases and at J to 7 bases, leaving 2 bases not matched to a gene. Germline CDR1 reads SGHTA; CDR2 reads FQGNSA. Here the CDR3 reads CASSLLQGNSPLHF. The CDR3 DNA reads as TGTGCCAGCAGCTTATTACAGGGGAATTCACCCCTCCACTTT.

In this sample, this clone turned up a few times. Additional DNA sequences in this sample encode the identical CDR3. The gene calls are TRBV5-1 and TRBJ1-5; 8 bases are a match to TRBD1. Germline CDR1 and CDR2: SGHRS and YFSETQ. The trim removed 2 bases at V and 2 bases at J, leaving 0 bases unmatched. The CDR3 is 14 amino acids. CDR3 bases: TGCGCCAGCAGCTTACAGGGGGGCAATCAGCCCCAGCATTTT. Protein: CASSLQGGNQPQHF.

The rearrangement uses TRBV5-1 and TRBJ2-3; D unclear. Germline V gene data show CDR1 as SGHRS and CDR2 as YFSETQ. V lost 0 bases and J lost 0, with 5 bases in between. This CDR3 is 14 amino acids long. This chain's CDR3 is CASSLDGSTDTQYF. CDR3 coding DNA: TGCGCCAGCAGCTTGGACGGGAGCACAGATACGCAGTATTTT.

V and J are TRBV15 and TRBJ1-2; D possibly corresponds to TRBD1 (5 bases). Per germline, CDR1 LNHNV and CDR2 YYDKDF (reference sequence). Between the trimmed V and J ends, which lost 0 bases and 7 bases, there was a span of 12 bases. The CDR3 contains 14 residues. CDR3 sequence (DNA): TGTGCCACCAGCAGAGATGGGGCAGGTGGTGGCTACACCTTC. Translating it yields CATSRDGAGGGYTF. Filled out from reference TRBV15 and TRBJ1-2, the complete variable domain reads DAMVIQNPRYQVTQFGKPVTLSCSQTLNHNVMYWYQQKSSQAPKLLFHYYDKDFNNEADTPDNFQSRRPNTSFCFLDIRSPGLGDTAMYLCATSRDGAGGGYTFGSGTRLTVV.

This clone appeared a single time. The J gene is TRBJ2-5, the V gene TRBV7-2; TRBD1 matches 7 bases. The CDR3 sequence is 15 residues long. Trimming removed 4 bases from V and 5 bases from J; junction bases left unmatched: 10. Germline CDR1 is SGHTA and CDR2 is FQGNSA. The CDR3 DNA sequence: TGTGCCAGCAGCTCAGGGGGACCCCAAGCGGAGACCCAGTACTTC. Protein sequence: CASSSGGPQAETQYF.

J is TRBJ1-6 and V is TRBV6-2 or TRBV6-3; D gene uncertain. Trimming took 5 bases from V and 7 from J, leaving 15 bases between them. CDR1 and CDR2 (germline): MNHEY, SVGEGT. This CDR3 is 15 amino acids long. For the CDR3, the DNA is TGTGCCAGCAGTACCGACTGGGAGTGGAATTCACCCCTCCACTTT. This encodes CASSTDWEWNSPLHF.

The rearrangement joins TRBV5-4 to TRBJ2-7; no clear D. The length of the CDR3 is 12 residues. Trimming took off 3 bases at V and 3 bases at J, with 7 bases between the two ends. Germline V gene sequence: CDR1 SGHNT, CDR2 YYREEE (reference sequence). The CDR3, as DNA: TGTGCCAGCAGCTCCACATTCTACGAGCAGTACTTC. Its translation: CASSSTFYEQYF.

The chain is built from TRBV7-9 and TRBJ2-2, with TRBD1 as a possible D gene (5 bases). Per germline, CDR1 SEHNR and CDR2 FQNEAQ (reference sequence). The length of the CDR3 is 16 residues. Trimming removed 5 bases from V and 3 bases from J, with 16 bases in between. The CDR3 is CASSPVAGYDTGELFF. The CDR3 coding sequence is TGTGCCAGCAGCCCCGTGGCAGGGTATGACACCGGGGAGCTGTTTTTT.

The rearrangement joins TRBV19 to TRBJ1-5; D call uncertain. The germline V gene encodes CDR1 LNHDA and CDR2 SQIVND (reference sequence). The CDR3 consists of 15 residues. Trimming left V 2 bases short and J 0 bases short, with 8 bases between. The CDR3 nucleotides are TGTGCCAGTAGTATAAACATTCTTAGCAATCAGCCCCAGCATTTT. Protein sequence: CASSINILSNQPQHF.

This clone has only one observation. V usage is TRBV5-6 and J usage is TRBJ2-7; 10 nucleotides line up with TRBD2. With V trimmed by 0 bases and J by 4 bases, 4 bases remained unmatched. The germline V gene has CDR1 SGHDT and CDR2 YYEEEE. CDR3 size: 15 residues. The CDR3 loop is CASSLVAGGIYEQYF. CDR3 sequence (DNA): TGTGCCAGCAGCTTGGTAGCGGGAGGTATTTACGAGCAGTACTTC. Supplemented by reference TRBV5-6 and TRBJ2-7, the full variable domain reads DAGVTQSPTHLIKTRGQQVTLRCSPKSGHDTVSWYQQALGQGPQFIFQYYEEEERQRGNFPDRFSGHQFPNYSSELNVNALLLGDSALYLCASSLVAGGIYEQYFGPGTRLTVT.

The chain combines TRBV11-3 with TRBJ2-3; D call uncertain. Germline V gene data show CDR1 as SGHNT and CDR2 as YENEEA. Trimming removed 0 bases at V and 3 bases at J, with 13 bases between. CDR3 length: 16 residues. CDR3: CASSLDRVSGTDTQYF. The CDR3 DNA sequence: TGTGCCAGCAGCTTAGATCGGGTTTCTGGTACAGATACGCAGTATTTT.

The DNA of the CDR3 is TGTGCCAGCAGCCAGACATTCTACTCCTACAATGAGCAGTTCTTC. Amino acids: CASSQTFYSYNEQFF. The rearrangement joins TRBV7-9 to TRBJ2-1; D is unresolved. CDR1 is SEHNR, CDR2 FQNEAQ, per germline (reference sequence). The length of the CDR3 is 15 residues. V was clipped by 5 bases and J by 0 bases, with 11 bases between them.

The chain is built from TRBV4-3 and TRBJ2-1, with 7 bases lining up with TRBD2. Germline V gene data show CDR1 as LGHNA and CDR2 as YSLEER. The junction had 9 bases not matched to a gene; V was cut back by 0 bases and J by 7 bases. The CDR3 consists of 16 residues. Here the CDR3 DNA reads TGCGCCAGCAGCCAAGATTTCGAGGGAGGGCCGAATGAGCAGTTCTTC. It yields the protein CASSQDFEGGPNEQFF.

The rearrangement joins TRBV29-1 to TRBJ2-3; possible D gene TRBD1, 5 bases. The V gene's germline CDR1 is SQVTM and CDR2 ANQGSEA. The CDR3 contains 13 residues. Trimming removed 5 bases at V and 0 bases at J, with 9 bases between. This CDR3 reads CSVQGASTDTQYF. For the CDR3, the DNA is TGCAGCGTTCAGGGCGCTAGCACAGATACGCAGTATTTT.

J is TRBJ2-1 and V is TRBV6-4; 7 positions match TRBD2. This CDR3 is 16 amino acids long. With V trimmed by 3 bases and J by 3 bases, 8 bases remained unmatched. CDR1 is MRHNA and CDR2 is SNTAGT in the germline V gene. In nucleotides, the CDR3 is TGTGCCAGCAGTGAGAGTTCGGGGGAGGGCTACAATGAGCAGTTCTTC. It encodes CASSESSGEGYNEQFF.

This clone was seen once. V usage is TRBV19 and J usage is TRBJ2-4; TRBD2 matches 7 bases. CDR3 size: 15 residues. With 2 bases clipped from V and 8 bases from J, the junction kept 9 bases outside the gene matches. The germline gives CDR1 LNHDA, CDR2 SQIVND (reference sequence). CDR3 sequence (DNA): TGTGCCAGTAGTATACGCGTGGGGAGGGCTGACATTCAGTACTTC. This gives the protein CASSIRVGRADIQYF.

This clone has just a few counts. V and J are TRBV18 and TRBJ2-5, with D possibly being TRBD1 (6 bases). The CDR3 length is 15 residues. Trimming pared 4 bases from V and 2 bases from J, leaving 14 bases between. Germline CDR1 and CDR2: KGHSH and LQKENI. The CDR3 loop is CASSLLQGQQETQYF. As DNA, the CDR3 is TGTGCCAGCTCACTTTTACAGGGACAACAAGAGACCCAGTACTTC.

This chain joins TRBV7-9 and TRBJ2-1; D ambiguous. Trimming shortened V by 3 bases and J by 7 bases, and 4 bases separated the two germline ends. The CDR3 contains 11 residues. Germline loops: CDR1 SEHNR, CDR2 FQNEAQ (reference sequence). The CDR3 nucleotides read TGTGCCAGCAGCTTCAAAAATGAGCAGTTCTTC. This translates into CASSFKNEQFF.

The DNA for the CDR3 is TGCGCCAGCAGCTTGGGGCCCACAGGGGGAGCGGGGACTGAAGCTTTCTTT. Amino acids: CASSLGPTGGAGTEAFF. The V gene is TRBV5-1, the J gene TRBJ1-1, with 8 bases fitting TRBD1. Trimming cost V 0 bases and J 5 bases; bases outside gene matches: 12. This CDR3 comprises 17 residues. The germline V gene has CDR1 SGHRS and CDR2 YFSETQ.

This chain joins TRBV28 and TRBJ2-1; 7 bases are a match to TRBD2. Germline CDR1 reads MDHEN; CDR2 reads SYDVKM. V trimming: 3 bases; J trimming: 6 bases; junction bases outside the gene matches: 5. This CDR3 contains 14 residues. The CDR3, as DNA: TGTGCCAGCAGTTTGGGCGGGAGTCCCAATGAGCAGTTCTTC. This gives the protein CASSLGGSPNEQFF.

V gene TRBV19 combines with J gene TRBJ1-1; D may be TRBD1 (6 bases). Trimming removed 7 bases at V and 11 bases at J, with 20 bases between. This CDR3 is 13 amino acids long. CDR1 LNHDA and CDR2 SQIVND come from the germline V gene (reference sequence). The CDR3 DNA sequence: TGTGCCAGTACCTACGGCCAGGGGATGCGGGCTTTCTTT. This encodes CASTYGQGMRAFF. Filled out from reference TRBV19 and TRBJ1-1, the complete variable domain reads DGGITQSPKYLFRKEGQNVTLSCEQNLNHDAMYWYRQDPGQGLRLIYYSQIVNDFQKGDIAEGYSVSREKKESFPLTVTSAQKNPTAFYLCASTYGQGMRAFFGQGTRLTVV.

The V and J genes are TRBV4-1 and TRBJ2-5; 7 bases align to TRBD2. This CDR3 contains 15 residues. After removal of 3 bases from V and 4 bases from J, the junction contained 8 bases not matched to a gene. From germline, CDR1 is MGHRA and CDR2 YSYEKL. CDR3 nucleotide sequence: TGCGCCAGCAGCCAGGGAGGACTAGTCTCAGAGACCCAGTACTTC. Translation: CASSQGGLVSETQYF.

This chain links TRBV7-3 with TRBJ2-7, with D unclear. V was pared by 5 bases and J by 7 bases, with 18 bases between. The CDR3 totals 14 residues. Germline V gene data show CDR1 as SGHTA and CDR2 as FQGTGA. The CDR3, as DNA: TGTGCCAGCAGCATCAGCCCAGGCTTAAGGGAGCAGTACTTC. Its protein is CASSISPGLREQYF.